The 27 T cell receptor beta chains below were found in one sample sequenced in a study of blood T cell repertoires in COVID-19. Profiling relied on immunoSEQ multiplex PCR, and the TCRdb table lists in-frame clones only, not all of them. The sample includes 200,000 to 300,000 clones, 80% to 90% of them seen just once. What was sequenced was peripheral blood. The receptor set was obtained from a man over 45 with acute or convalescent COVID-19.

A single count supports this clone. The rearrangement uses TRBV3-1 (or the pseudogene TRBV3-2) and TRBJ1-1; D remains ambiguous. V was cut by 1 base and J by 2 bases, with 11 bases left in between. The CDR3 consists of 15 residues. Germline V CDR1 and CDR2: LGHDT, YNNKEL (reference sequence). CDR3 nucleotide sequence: TGTGCCAGCAGCCAAGCCAAAGACATAAACACTGAAGCTTTCTTT. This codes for CASSQAKDINTEAFF.

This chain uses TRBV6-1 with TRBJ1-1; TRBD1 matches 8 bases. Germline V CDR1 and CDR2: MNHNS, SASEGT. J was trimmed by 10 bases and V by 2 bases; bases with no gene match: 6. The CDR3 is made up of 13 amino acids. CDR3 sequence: CASSESRGHRAFF. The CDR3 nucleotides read TGTGCCAGCAGTGAAAGCAGGGGGCATAGAGCTTTCTTT.

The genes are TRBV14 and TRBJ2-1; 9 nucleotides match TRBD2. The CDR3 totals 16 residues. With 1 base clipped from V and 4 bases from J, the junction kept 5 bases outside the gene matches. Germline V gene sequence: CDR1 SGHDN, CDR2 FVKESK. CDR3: CASSQVAGGRYNEQFF. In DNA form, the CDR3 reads TGTGCCAGCAGCCAAGTGGCGGGAGGGCGATACAATGAGCAGTTCTTC.

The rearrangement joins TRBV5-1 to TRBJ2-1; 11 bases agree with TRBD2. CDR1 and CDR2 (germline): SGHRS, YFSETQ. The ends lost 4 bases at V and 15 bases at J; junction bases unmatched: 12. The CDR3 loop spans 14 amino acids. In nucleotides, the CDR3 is TGCGCCAGCAGCGAAACCACTAGCGGGAGTCGACGGTTCTTC. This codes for CASSETTSGSRRFF.

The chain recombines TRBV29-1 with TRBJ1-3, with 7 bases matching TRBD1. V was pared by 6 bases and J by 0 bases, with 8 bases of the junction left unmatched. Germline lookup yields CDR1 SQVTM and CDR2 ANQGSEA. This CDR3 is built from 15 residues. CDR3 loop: CSVTRQGISGNTIYF. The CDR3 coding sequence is TGCAGCGTGACAAGACAGGGAATCTCTGGAAACACCATATATTTT.

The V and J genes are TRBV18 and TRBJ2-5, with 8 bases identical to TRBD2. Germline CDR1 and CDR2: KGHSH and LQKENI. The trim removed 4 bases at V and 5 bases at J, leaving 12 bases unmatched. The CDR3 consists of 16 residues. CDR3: CASSLSRAGGLETQYF. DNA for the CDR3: TGTGCCAGCTCACTCTCTAGGGCGGGAGGACTGGAGACCCAGTACTTC.

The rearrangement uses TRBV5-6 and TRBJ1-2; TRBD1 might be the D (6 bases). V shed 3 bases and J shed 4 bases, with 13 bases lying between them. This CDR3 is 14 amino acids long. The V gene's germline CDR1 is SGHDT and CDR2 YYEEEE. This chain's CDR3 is CASSSGTLSYGYTF. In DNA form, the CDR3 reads TGTGCCAGCAGCTCCGGGACATTAAGCTATGGCTACACCTTC.

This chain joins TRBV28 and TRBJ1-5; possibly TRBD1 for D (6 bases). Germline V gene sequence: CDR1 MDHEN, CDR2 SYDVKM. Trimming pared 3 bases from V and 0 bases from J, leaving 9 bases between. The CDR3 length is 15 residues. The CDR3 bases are TGTGCCAGCAGTTTGGCAGGGGATAGCAATCAGCCCCAGCATTTT. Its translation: CASSLAGDSNQPQHF.

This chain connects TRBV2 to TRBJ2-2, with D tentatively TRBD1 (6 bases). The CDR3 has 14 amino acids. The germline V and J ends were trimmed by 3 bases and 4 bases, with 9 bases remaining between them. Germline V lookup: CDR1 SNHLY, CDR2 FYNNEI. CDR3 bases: TGTGCCAGCAGTGAGGGACATTCCACCGGGGAGCTGTTTTTT. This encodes CASSEGHSTGELFF.

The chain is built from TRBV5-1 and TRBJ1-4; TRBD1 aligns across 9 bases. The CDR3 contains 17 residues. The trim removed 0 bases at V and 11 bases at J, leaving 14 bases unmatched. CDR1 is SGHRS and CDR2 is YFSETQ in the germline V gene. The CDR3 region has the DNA TGCGCCAGCAGCTTGGGGTCCCTCGGGACAGGGTCATTGAAACTGTTTTTT. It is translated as CASSLGSLGTGSLKLFF.

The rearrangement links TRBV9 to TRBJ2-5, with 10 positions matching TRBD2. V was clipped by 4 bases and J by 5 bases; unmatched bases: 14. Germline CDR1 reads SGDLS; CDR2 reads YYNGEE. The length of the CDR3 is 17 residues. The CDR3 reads CASSPRTSGLDRETQYF. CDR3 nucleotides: TGTGCCAGCAGCCCCCGGACTAGCGGCCTGGATAGGGAGACCCAGTACTTC.

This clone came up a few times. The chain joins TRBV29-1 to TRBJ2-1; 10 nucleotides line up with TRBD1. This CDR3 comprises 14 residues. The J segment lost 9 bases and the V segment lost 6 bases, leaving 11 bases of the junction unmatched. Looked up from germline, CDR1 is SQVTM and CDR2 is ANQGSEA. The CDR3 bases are TGCAGCGTCACCCGGGACAGGGGTTTAGGTGAGCAGTTCTTC. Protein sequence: CSVTRDRGLGEQFF.

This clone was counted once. Here the CDR3 DNA reads TGTGCCAGCAGCTTAGGAGCGGGATCGTACAATGAGCAGTTCTTC. Its protein product is CASSLGAGSYNEQFF. This chain uses TRBV11-2 with TRBJ2-1, with TRBD2 identical over 7 bases. Trimming at V came to 1 base and at J to 4 bases, leaving 4 bases not matched to a gene. CDR1 and CDR2 from the germline V gene are SGHAT and FQNNGV. The CDR3 extends over 15 amino acids. The full variable domain, rest sourced from reference TRBV11-2 and TRBJ2-1, is EAGVAQSPRYKIIEKRQSVAFWCNPISGHATLYWYQQILGQGPKLLIQFQNNGVVDDSQLPKDRFSAERLKGVDSTLKIQPAKLEDSAVYLCASSLGAGSYNEQFFGPGTRLTVL.

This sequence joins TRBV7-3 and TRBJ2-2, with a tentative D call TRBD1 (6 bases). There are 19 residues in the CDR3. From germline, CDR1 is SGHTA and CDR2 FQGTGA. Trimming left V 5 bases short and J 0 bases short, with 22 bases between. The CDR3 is CASSRTRHRQEPNTGELFF. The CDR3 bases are TGTGCCAGCAGCCGGACCCGCCACCGACAGGAGCCGAACACCGGGGAGCTGTTTTTT. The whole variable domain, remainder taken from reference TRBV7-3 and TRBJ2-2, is GAGVSQTPSNKVTEKGKYVELRCDPISGHTALYWYRQSLGQGPEFLIYFQGTGAADDSGLPNDRFFAVRPEGSVSTLKIQRTERGDSAVYLCASSRTRHRQEPNTGELFFGEGSRLTVL.

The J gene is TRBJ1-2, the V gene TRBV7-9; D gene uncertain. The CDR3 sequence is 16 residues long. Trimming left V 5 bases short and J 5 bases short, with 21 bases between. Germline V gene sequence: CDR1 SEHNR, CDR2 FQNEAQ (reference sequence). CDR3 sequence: CASSTISRGSLYGYTF. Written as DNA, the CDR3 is TGTGCCAGCAGCACCATAAGTCGAGGAAGTTTATATGGCTACACCTTC.

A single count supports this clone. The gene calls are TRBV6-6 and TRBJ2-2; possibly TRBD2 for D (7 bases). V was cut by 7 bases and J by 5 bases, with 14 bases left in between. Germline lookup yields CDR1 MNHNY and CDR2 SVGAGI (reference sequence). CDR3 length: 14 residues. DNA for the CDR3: TGTGCCAGCACCGTACGGGGGGCAACCGGGGAGCTGTTTTTT. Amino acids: CASTVRGATGELFF.

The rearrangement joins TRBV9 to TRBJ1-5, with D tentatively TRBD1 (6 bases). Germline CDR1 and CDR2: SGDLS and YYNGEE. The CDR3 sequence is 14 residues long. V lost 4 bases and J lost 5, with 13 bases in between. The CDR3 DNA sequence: TGTGCCAGCAGCCCACAGGGTCGGGATCAGCCCCAGCATTTT. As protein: CASSPQGRDQPQHF.

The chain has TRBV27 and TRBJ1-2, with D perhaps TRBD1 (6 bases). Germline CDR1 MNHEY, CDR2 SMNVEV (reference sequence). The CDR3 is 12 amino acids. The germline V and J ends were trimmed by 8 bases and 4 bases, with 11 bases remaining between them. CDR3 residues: CASRTGIYGYTF. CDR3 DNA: TGTGCCAGCCGCACAGGGATCTATGGCTACACCTTC.

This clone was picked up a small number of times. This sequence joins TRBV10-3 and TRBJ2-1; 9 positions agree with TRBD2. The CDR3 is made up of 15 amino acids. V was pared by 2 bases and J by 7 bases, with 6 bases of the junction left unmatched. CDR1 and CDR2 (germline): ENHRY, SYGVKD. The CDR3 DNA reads TGTGCCATCAGTGAGCCGGGACTAGCAGATAATGAGCAGTTCTTC. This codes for CAISEPGLADNEQFF.

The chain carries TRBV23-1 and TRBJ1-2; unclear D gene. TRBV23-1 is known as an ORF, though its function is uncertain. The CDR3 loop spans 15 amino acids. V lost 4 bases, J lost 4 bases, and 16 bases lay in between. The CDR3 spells CASSPGEPRGYGYTF. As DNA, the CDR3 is TGCGCCAGCAGTCCTGGGGAGCCGCGGGGCTATGGCTACACCTTC.

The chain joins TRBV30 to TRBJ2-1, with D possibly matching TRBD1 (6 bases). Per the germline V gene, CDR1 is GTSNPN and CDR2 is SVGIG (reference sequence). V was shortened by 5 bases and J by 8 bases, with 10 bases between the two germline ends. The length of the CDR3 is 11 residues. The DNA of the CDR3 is TGTGCCTGGTCCAGGGGCTATGAGCAGTTCTTC. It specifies CAWSRGYEQFF.

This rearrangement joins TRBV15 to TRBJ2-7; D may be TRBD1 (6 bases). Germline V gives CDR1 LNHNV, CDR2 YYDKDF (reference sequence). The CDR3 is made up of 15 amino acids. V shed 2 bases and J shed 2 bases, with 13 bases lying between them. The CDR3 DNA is TGTGCCACCAGCAGACCAGACAGGTACGCCTACGAGCAGTACTTC. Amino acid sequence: CATSRPDRYAYEQYF.

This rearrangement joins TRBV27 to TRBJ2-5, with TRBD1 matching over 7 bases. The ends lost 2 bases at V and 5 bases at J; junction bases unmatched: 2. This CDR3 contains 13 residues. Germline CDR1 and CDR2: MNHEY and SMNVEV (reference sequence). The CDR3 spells CASSLGRGETQYF. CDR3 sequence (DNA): TGTGCCAGCAGTTTAGGCAGGGGGGAGACCCAGTACTTC.

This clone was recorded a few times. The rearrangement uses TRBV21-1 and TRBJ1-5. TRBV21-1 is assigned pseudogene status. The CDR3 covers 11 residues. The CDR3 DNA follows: TGTGCCAGCAGCACGGATCAGCCCCAGCATTTT. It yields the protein CASSTDQPQHF.

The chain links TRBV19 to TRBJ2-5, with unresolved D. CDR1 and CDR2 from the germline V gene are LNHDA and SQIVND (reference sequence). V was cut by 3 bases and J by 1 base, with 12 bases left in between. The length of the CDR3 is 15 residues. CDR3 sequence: CASSIEAASQETQYF. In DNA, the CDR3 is TGTGCCAGTAGTATTGAGGCAGCGAGCCAAGAGACCCAGTACTTC.

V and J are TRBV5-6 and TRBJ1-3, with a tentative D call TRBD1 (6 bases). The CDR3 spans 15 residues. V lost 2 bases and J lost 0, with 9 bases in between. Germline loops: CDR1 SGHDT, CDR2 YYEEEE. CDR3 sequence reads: CASSFDRISGNTIYF. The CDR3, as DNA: TGTGCCAGCAGCTTTGACAGGATCTCTGGAAACACCATATATTTT.

The CDR3 DNA follows: TGTGCCAGCAGCACGAGACAGGGGGCTAATGAAAAACTGTTTTTT. This codes for CASSTRQGANEKLFF. The chain combines TRBV5-5 with TRBJ1-4; TRBD1 aligns across 9 bases. The trim removed 4 bases at V and 3 bases at J, leaving 4 bases unmatched. This CDR3 has 15 amino acids. Germline values: CDR1 SGHKS, CDR2 YYEKEE (reference sequence).